Listed below are T cell receptor beta chains from one sample, sequenced in a study of cytomegalovirus exposure and HLA in healthy donors. TCRdb's copy holds only in-frame clones and misses some; the assay was immunoSEQ multiplex PCR. The table has around 250,000 clones, about 90% seen once. The sequenced material came from PBMCs. The origin of the receptors is a woman in her twenties or thirties in good health and CMV-seronegative. The CDR3 runs from the conserved cysteine through the conserved F or W. The D gene is left open where the match is weak. Only some rows state a clone size, as once, few, many or a class for expanded clones.

CDR3 DNA	CDR3 protein	V gene	J gene	D gene	clone size
TGTGCCAGCCAAACAGGACTAGCGGGATCCTACAATGAGCAGTTCTTC	CASQTGLAGSYNEQFF	TRBV18	TRBJ2-1	TRBD2	NA
TGTGCCAGCGCCTCTCGGATAGGACAAGAGACCCAGTACTTC	CASASRIGQETQYF	TRBV7-6	TRBJ2-5	NA	NA
TGCAGCGTTGAAATGGAGGGCGGCTACAATGAGCAGTTCTTC	CSVEMEGGYNEQFF	TRBV29-1	TRBJ2-1	NA	NA
TGTGCCAGCGAAGGCGGGAGGGCAAATGAGCAGTTCTTC	CASEGGRANEQFF	TRBV11-2	TRBJ2-1	TRBD2	once
TGTGCCAGCAGCTTGGGGCGGGAGTATCGAACCGGGGAGCTGTTTTTT	CASSLGREYRTGELFF	TRBV11-2	TRBJ2-2	TRBD2	once
TGCGCCAGCAGCTACCCCGGGACAGGGGTTGGAGCTTTCTTT	CASSYPGTGVGAFF	TRBV4-1	TRBJ1-1	TRBD1	NA
TGCGCCAGCAATGGGGTACACTTAAATGAGCAGTTCTTC	CASNGVHLNEQFF	TRBV5-1	TRBJ2-1	NA	NA
TGCGCCAGCAGGCCAATCGCGAACACCGGGGAGCTGTTTTTT	CASRPIANTGELFF	TRBV4-3	TRBJ2-2	NA	NA
TGTGCCAGCAGCTTAGAGGGGACTAGCGGGAGCTACGAGCAGTACTTC	CASSLEGTSGSYEQYF	TRBV7-2	TRBJ2-7	TRBD2	NA
TGTGCCTGGAGAAGGGATTCCAAGTCCTACGAGCAGTACTTC	CAWRRDSKSYEQYF	TRBV30	TRBJ2-7	NA	NA
TGCGCCAGCAGCTTCGGGACAGCCACAGATACGCAGTATTTT	CASSFGTATDTQYF	TRBV5-1	TRBJ2-3	TRBD1	NA
TGTGCCAGCAGCGTAGGGGGACTAGCGGTGAGCACAGATACGCAGTATTTT	CASSVGGLAVSTDTQYF	TRBV9	TRBJ2-3	TRBD2	NA
TGCGCCAGCAGCTTTACCCTAGCGGGAGGGTCCTACAATGAGCAGTTCTTC	CASSFTLAGGSYNEQFF	TRBV5-1	TRBJ2-1	TRBD2	NA
TGCGCCAGCAGCCAACGGGGGGATTCCTACGAGCAGTACTTC	CASSQRGDSYEQYF	TRBV4-3	TRBJ2-7	TRBD2	NA
TGTGCCAGCAGCTTAGCCGCGACAAACACCGGGGAGCTGTTTTTT	CASSLAATNTGELFF	TRBV7-2	TRBJ2-2	NA	NA
TGCGCCAGCAGCTCCGGGACTAGCGGGAGGAATGAGCAGTTCTTC	CASSSGTSGRNEQFF	TRBV5-1	TRBJ2-1	TRBD2	NA
TGTGCCAGCAGTCTGGACCCACATCGGGACGAGCAGTACTTC	CASSLDPHRDEQYF	TRBV28	TRBJ2-7	NA	NA
TGTGCCACCTCGGGACAGGGAATCTACGAGCAGTACTTC	CATSGQGIYEQYF	TRBV28	TRBJ2-7	TRBD1	NA
TGTGCCAGTACCCGACAGGGTAGTGGAGATACGCAGTATTTT	CASTRQGSGDTQYF	TRBV19	TRBJ2-3	TRBD1	NA
TGTGCCACCCCGCTGAAGGGACAGGGGATAGATACGCAGTATTTT	CATPLKGQGIDTQYF	TRBV27	TRBJ2-3	TRBD1	NA
TGTGCCAGCAGTGAAAGAGGGCTAGCGGGAGGTTCCTACGAGCAGTACTTC	CASSERGLAGGSYEQYF	TRBV2	TRBJ2-7	TRBD2	NA
TGTGCCAGCAGCGTAGGTCGAGCGTATGAGCAGTTCTTC	CASSVGRAYEQFF	TRBV9	TRBJ2-1	NA	NA
TGTGCCAGCAGTTTAACCACAGATACGCAGTATTTT	CASSLTTDTQYF	TRBV5-4	TRBJ2-3	NA	NA
TGTGCCAGCAGTTTAATACTAGCGGGAGGACCATACGAGCAGTACTTC	CASSLILAGGPYEQYF	TRBV27	TRBJ2-7	TRBD2	NA
TGTGCCAGCAGCTCGGACTACGAGCAGTACTTC	CASSSDYEQYF	TRBV7-8	TRBJ2-7	NA	NA
TGTGCCAGCAGTCGGACAGGGGGCATGGCGAACACCGGGGAGCTGTTTTTT	CASSRTGGMANTGELFF	TRBV9	TRBJ2-2	TRBD1	NA